The 5 T cell receptor beta chains below were found in one sample sequenced in a study of siplizumab effects on memory and regulatory T cells. TCRdb keeps only in-frame clones here, not all; method: immunoSEQ multiplex PCR. The repertoire has roughly 120,000 clones, around 90% of them found once; the top ten carry approximately 0.73%. The sequencing input was Tregs sorted from blood. The source of these receptors is a human donor in good health.

This chain connects TRBV6-1 to TRBJ1-2, with TRBD1 matching over 9 bases. This CDR3 is built from 12 residues. The J segment lost 11 bases and the V segment lost 8 bases, leaving 9 bases of the junction unmatched. CDR1 MNHNS and CDR2 SASEGT come from the germline V gene. CDR3 sequence reads: CASEGDRDFYTF. The CDR3 DNA reads TGTGCCAGCGAGGGGGACAGGGATTTTTACACCTTC.

The chain employs TRBV29-1 and TRBJ2-3; possibly TRBD2 for D (6 bases). Per germline, CDR1 SQVTM and CDR2 ANQGSEA. Trimming cost V 6 bases and J 0 bases, with 13 bases left between them. The CDR3 consists of 14 residues. The CDR3 nucleotides are TGCAGCGTGAAACCCGGGACTAGCACAGATACGCAGTATTTT. As protein: CSVKPGTSTDTQYF.

The J gene is TRBJ2-4, the V gene TRBV19, with 11 positions matching TRBD1. Unmatched junction bases numbered 3, after V lost 5 bases and J lost 6 bases. Germline assignment: CDR1 LNHDA and CDR2 SQIVND (reference sequence). The CDR3 runs to 14 residues. CDR3 bases: TGTGCCAGTAGTCCAGGGACAGGGGGAAACATTCAGTACTTC. Protein: CASSPGTGGNIQYF.

The chain couples TRBV5-1 to TRBJ2-1; 7 positions agree with TRBD2. With V trimmed by 1 base and J by 2 bases, 3 bases remained unmatched. The CDR3 sequence is 15 residues long. Germline V gene lookup returns CDR1 SGHRS and CDR2 YFSETQ. This CDR3 reads CASSLLGLAYNEQFF. CDR3 DNA sequence: TGCGCCAGCAGCTTGCTAGGACTAGCCTACAATGAGCAGTTCTTC.

The V gene is TRBV5-1, the J gene TRBJ1-2, with a tentative D call TRBD1 (6 bases). Germline CDR1 is SGHRS and CDR2 is YFSETQ. This CDR3 is 14 amino acids long. V shed 1 base and J shed 8 bases, with 15 bases lying between them. CDR3 nucleotides: TGCGCCAGCAGCTTGACGGGGGCTTGGGGCGGCTACACCTTC. Its protein is CASSLTGAWGGYTF.